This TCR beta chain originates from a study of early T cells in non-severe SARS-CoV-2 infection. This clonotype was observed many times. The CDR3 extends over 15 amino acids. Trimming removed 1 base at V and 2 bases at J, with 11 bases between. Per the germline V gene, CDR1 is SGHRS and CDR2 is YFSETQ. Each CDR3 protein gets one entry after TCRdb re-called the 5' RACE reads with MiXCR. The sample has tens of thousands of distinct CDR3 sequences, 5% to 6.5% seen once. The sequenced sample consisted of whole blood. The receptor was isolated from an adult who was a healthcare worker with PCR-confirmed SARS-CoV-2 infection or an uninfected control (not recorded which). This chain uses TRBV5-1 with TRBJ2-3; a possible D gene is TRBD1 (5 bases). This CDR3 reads CASSLNGQNTDTQYF. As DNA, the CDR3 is TGCGCCAGCAGCTTGAACGGACAAAACACAGATACGCAGTATTTT.